This T cell receptor beta chain was documented in a study of T cell clones after liver transplantation. Study as a whole: A pre-transplant mixed lymphocyte reaction with TCRbeta sequencing defined graft-donor-reactive clones followed in post-transplant blood. Study-level points and caveats: Donor-reactive sequences fell more than third party-reactive ones, suggesting partial deletion.

With 6 bases removed from V and 3 bases from J, the gap between germline ends came to 11 bases. The CDR3 runs to 13 residues. Per germline, CDR1 MDHEN and CDR2 SYDVKM. Only a few counts were recorded for this clone. What it recognizes is unknown. Assay used: immunoSEQ multiplex PCR; TCRdb lists only in-frame clones, some missing. The sample consists of 45,000 or so clones, around 84% of them appearing once. The TCR originated in a human patient who received a liver transplant. Certain T cells may be donor cells from the graft. V gene TRBV28 combines with J gene TRBJ1-1; D is unclear. The material sequenced was CD4+ T cells from blood, taken 24 months after liver transplant. This CDR3 is CASRKGTYTEAFF. The CDR3 region has the DNA TGTGCCAGCAGGAAGGGCACCTACACTGAAGCTTTCTTT.